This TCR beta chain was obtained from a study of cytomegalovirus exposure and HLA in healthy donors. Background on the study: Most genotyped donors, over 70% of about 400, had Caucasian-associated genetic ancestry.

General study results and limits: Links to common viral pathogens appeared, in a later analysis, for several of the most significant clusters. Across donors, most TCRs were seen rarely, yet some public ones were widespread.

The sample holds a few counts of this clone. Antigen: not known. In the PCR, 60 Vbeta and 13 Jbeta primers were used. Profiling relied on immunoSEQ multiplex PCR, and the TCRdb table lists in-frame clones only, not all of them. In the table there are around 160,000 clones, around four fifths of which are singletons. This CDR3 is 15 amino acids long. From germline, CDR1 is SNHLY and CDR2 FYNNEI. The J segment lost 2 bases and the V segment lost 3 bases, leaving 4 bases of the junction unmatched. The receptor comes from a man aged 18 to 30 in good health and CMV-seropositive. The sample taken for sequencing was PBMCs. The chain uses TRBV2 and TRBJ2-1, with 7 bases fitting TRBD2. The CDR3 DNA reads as TGTGCCAGCAGTGAGGGCGGGAGCGCCTACAATGAGCAGTTCTTC. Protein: CASSEGGSAYNEQFF.